The clone carrying this T cell receptor (beta chain) was seen only a few times. These data come from a study of cytomegalovirus exposure and HLA in healthy donors. Germline CDR1 MDHEN, CDR2 SYDVKM. Trimming removed 4 bases from V and 4 bases from J, with 5 bases in between. This CDR3 region has 12 residues. 13 Jbeta primers and 60 Vbeta primers were used for the PCR. Sequenced by immunoSEQ multiplex PCR; TCRdb stores in-frame clones only, minus some. This sample has 150,000 to 200,000 clones; roughly 80% occur once, and the top ten carry around 8.3%. This TCR came from a middle-aged woman in good health and CMV-seropositive. J is TRBJ1-3 and V is TRBV28; D unresolved. Sequencing was carried out using PBMCs. Here the CDR3 DNA reads TGTGCCAGCAGTTCCTTAGGAAACACCATATATTTT. It codes for CASSSLGNTIYF.